The T cell receptor (beta chain) under discussion was sequenced for a study of shared clonotypes between healthy human individuals. Study-level background: The study used three CD4 naive, three CD4 memory, two CD8 naive and one CD8 memory plate per donor. General study findings and limits: Incomplete sequencing of sorted subsets was indicated by rarefaction despite large depth. Owing to a small donor count, the genetic and exposure-history diversity represented was limited.

Clones were read by immunoSEQ multiplex PCR, and TCRdb kept only the in-frame ones, dropping some. The sample includes 730,000 or so clones, less than 80% seen only once; the top ten take under 2%. The germline CDR1 and CDR2 sequences are DFQATT and SNEGSKA (reference sequence). The CDR3 loop spans 11 amino acids. The J segment lost 12 bases and the V segment lost 4 bases, leaving 5 bases of the junction unmatched. Worth noting for this clone: Its antigen is still unknown.

This TCR was recovered from a woman between 25 and 40 years old in good health. The sequenced material came from memory CD4+ T cells sorted from blood. Subset specified: CD45RA-negative fraction. The chain employs TRBV20-1 and TRBJ2-1, with 8 bases matching TRBD2. For the CDR3, the DNA is TGCAGTGCTACCGAAGCGGGAGTGCAGTTCTTC. Protein product: CSATEAGVQFF.